The 6 T cell receptor beta chains presented below share a single source sample, sequenced in a study of OX40 agonist ivuxolimab in advanced cancers. The method was immunoSEQ multiplex PCR; TCRdb's version includes in-frame clones alone and lacks a portion of them. This sample has 43,000 or so clones, with 75% to 90% found just once. The source material was CD4+ or CD8+ T cells sorted from blood, sampled in a trial of the OX40 agonist ivuxolimab. The receptors stem from an adult with an advanced solid tumor such as melanoma, head and neck, liver or kidney cancer.

The genes are TRBV7-9 and TRBJ1-5; tentatively, D is TRBD1 (5 bases). The germline gives CDR1 SEHNR, CDR2 FQNEAQ (reference sequence). V was shortened by 5 bases and J by 7 bases, with 21 bases between the two germline ends. This CDR3 has 16 amino acids. The CDR3 loop is CASSDAGPLVVQPQHF. In DNA, the CDR3 is TGTGCCAGCAGCGACGCGGGACCCTTGGTCGTGCAGCCCCAGCATTTT.

The chain has TRBV5-1 and TRBJ2-7; 8 bases map to TRBD1. The length of the CDR3 is 17 residues. Germline loops: CDR1 SGHRS, CDR2 YFSETQ. After removal of 1 base from V and 3 bases from J, the junction contained 12 bases not matched to a gene. The CDR3 loop is CASSLSPPGQADYEQYF. The CDR3 DNA reads as TGCGCCAGCAGCTTGTCGCCCCCGGGACAGGCTGACTACGAGCAGTACTTC.

V and J are TRBV28 and TRBJ2-7; possible D gene TRBD2, 7 bases. Trimming left V 6 bases short and J 6 bases short, with 18 bases between. The germline CDR1 and CDR2 sequences are MDHEN and SYDVKM. There are 14 residues in the CDR3. The DNA of the CDR3 is TGTGCCAGCAGCCGAGGGGGGGTTCTTGTCGAGCAGTACTTC. Protein: CASSRGGVLVEQYF.

This sequence joins TRBV5-1 and TRBJ2-5; 9 bases are shared with TRBD1. Per the germline V gene, CDR1 is SGHRS and CDR2 is YFSETQ. J lost 5 bases, V lost 4 bases, and 9 bases had no gene match. This CDR3 has 15 residues. CDR3 in amino acids: CASSRSGTGSETQYF. In DNA form, the CDR3 reads TGCGCCAGCAGCCGGTCCGGGACAGGGTCCGAGACCCAGTACTTC. Full variable domain (missing parts from reference TRBV5-1 and TRBJ2-5): KAGVTQTPRYLIKTRGQQVTLSCSPISGHRSVSWYQQTPGQGLQFLFEYFSETQRNKGNFPGRFSGRQFSNSRSEMNVSTLELGDSALYLCASSRSGTGSETQYFGPGTRLLVL.

The gene calls are TRBV5-1 and TRBJ2-3; TRBD2 agrees at 7 bases. The germline V gene has CDR1 SGHRS and CDR2 YFSETQ. The CDR3 is 16 residues long. The V gene end was trimmed by 4 bases and the J gene end by 0 bases; junction bases not matched to a gene: 8. CDR3 sequence (DNA): TGCGCCAGCAGCCGCGAAGCGGGATCTAGCACAGATACGCAGTATTTT. It encodes CASSREAGSSTDTQYF. Filled out from reference TRBV5-1 and TRBJ2-3, the complete variable domain reads KAGVTQTPRYLIKTRGQQVTLSCSPISGHRSVSWYQQTPGQGLQFLFEYFSETQRNKGNFPGRFSGRQFSNSRSEMNVSTLELGDSALYLCASSREAGSSTDTQYFGPGTRLTVL.

The chain couples TRBV19 to TRBJ2-3, with 7 bases identical to TRBD2. The germline gives CDR1 LNHDA, CDR2 SQIVND (reference sequence). CDR3 length: 15 residues. Trimming cost V 7 bases and J 3 bases; bases outside gene matches: 10. The CDR3 DNA follows: TGTGCCAGTACCCGGGAGGCAGGGAAAACAGATACGCAGTATTTT. This encodes CASTREAGKTDTQYF.